Presented here are 27 T cell receptor beta chains from one specimen sequenced in a study of CXCR3-negative and CXCR3-positive naive CD8 T cells. Study observations and caveats: TRB CDR3s of CXCR3-positive naive cells were more hydrophobic than those of CXCR3-negative naive cells.

The TRB cDNA libraries were prepared by 5' RACE with UMI labels. One entry per CDR3 protein, without DNA, is what TCRdb gives after re-calling the 5' RACE reads. In total, the table holds 5,500 to 7,500 distinct CDR3 sequences. Antigens for these TCRs are unknown. Specimen: naive CXCR3+ CD8+ T cells from blood. Stated subset: CD45RO-CCR7+CD27+CD95- naive CD8+ T cells expressing CXCR3 (TNR3+). The receptor set was obtained from a human donor in good health. Some clones in this sample may be carry-over from other donors' samples.

In terms of frequency, this clonotype is medium-sized. The chain is built from TRBV6-6 and TRBJ2-7; TCRdb names TRBD1, which stays unverified in the absence of DNA. The length of the CDR3 is 15 residues. Per the germline V gene, CDR1 is MNHNY and CDR2 is SVGAGI (reference sequence). CDR3 in amino acids: CASSYVGASYDEQYF.

This clonotype ranks as medium-sized in terms of frequency. This chain uses TRBV20-1 with TRBJ2-1. The CDR3 length is 11 residues. CDR1 is DFQATT and CDR2 is SNEGSKA in the germline V gene (reference sequence). The chain's CDR3 is CSATTSNEQFF.

The chain links TRBV11-3 to TRBJ2-2; TCRdb selects TRBD2, and the lack of DNA leaves this call unchecked. Germline loops: CDR1 SGHNT, CDR2 YENEEA. The CDR3 contains 15 residues. This CDR3 reads CASSSQREVAGELFF. The variable domain in full, with the rest retrieved from reference TRBV11-3 and TRBJ2-2, is EAGVVQSPRYKIIEKKQPVAFWCNPISGHNTLYWYLQNLGQGPELLIRYENEEAVDDSQLPKDRFSAERLKGVDSTLKIQPAELGDSAVYLCASSSQREVAGELFFGEGSRLTVL.

Measured by frequency, this clonotype is medium-sized. V is TRBV1 and J is TRBJ1-5. TRBV1 represents a pseudogene. The CDR3 has 15 residues. CDR3 sequence: CTSSQDRGSGQPQHF.

Judged by frequency, this clonotype is medium-sized. The chain combines TRBV4-3 with TRBJ1-2; as DNA is missing, the TRBD1 call by TCRdb cannot be tested. The V gene's germline CDR1 is LGHNA and CDR2 YSLEER. The CDR3 runs 14 residues. The CDR3 reads CASSQDISPRGYTF.

The chain combines TRBV6-5 with TRBJ2-1. Per the germline V gene, CDR1 is MNHEY and CDR2 is SVGAGI. This CDR3 spans 13 amino acids. The CDR3 region is CASSYRLTGEQFF.

This clonotype is deemed medium-sized by its frequency. The chain employs TRBV2 and TRBJ2-7; TCRdb names TRBD1, which stays unverified in the absence of DNA. In germline, CDR1 is SNHLY, CDR2 FYNNEI. The CDR3 extends over 15 amino acids. The CDR3 is CASWHAGQGPHEQYF.

This clonotype is called medium-sized based on its frequency. The J gene is TRBJ2-3, the V gene TRBV28. CDR3 size: 12 residues. CDR1 is MDHEN, CDR2 SYDVKM, per germline. This chain's CDR3 is CASSLHADTQYF.

The V call is TRBV29-1, the J call TRBJ1-2; TCRdb returns TRBD1, unconfirmable since there is no DNA. The germline V gene encodes CDR1 SQVTM and CDR2 ANQGSEA. This CDR3 has 16 residues. The CDR3 sequence is CSVRAGGALAPRGYTF.

Considering frequency, this clonotype is medium-sized. The genes are TRBV29-1 and TRBJ2-3; TCRdb picks TRBD2, but there is no DNA to check that call. The CDR3 runs 14 residues. From germline, CDR1 is SQVTM and CDR2 ANQGSEA. CDR3 protein: CSVEGTVSTDTQYF.

V and J are TRBV19 and TRBJ2-7; no DNA is available, so the TRBD1 call from TCRdb remains unchecked. In germline, CDR1 is LNHDA, CDR2 SQIVND (reference sequence). The CDR3 loop spans 14 amino acids. The CDR3: CASSMGPSSYEQYF.

This clonotype is identified as medium-sized from frequency. The chain links TRBV20-1 to TRBJ2-1; TCRdb lists TRBD1, though no DNA is available to test this call. Germline V lookup: CDR1 DFQATT, CDR2 SNEGSKA (reference sequence). The CDR3 runs 16 residues. The CDR3 region is CSANRPYGAEYNEQFF.

This clonotype ranks as medium-sized (0.01 to 0.1%) in terms of frequency. J is TRBJ2-7 and V is TRBV20-1; the D call from TCRdb, TRBD1, cannot be confirmed without DNA. Germline V gene lookup returns CDR1 DFQATT and CDR2 SNEGSKA (reference sequence). This CDR3 has 14 amino acids. The CDR3: CSARIRDVPYEQYF.

This clonotype is called medium-sized based on its frequency. This rearrangement joins TRBV4-3 to TRBJ2-3; TCRdb's D call, TRBD1, is unchecked because there is no DNA. There are 14 residues in the CDR3. Per the germline V gene, CDR1 is LGHNA and CDR2 is YSLEER. The CDR3 sequence: CASSPGGSTDTQYF.

CDR3 residues: CASSSSGYGYTF. The chain uses TRBV27 and TRBJ1-2. There are 12 residues in the CDR3. The V gene's germline CDR1 is MNHEY and CDR2 SMNVEV (reference sequence).

V and J are TRBV28 and TRBJ2-7; TCRdb gives TRBD2 as the D gene, but with no DNA this cannot be confirmed. Germline CDR1 reads MDHEN; CDR2 reads SYDVKM. The CDR3 totals 16 residues. The CDR3 here is CASSLWVADSSYEQYF.

The chain links TRBV7-8 to TRBJ1-5. CDR1 and CDR2 (germline): SGHVS, FQNEAQ. The CDR3 spans 13 residues. This CDR3 reads CASSSGRFQPQHF.

This clonotype shows up as medium-sized (0.01 to 0.1%) by frequency. The J gene is TRBJ2-1, the V gene TRBV29-1; TCRdb names TRBD1, which stays unverified in the absence of DNA. CDR1 and CDR2 (germline): SQVTM, ANQGSEA. CDR3 length equals 15 residues. The CDR3 loop reads CSVEQSRGFINEQFF.

This clonotype is identified as medium-sized from frequency. The rearrangement links TRBV5-1 to TRBJ2-1; TCRdb's D call of TRBD1 is untestable without DNA. This CDR3 contains 15 residues. Germline-derived CDR1 and CDR2 are SGHRS and YFSETQ. The CDR3 sequence: CASSPDRVYGVEQFF. Drawing the rest from reference TRBV5-1 and TRBJ2-1, the complete variable domain is KAGVTQTPRYLIKTRGQQVTLSCSPISGHRSVSWYQQTPGQGLQFLFEYFSETQRNKGNFPGRFSGRQFSNSRSEMNVSTLELGDSALYLCASSPDRVYGVEQFFGPGTRLTVL.

By frequency, this clonotype is medium-sized. V is TRBV7-2 and J is TRBJ2-1. This CDR3 has 15 residues. Germline CDR1 SGHTA, CDR2 FQGNSA. CDR3: CASSSLAVAYNEQFF.

This sequence joins TRBV6-6 and TRBJ2-1. The CDR3 totals 13 residues. Germline-derived CDR1 and CDR2 are MNHNY and SVGAGI (reference sequence). The CDR3 reads CASSLDRSNEQFF.

This clonotype shows up as medium-sized by frequency. The chain carries TRBV29-1 and TRBJ2-7; no DNA is available, so the TRBD1 call from TCRdb remains unchecked. This CDR3 is 13 amino acids long. Germline assignment: CDR1 SQVTM and CDR2 ANQGSEA. The CDR3: CSVRDGPFYEQYF.

This sequence joins TRBV5-4 and TRBJ2-5; the D call of TRBD2 rests on TCRdb alone, since no DNA is present to check it. From germline, CDR1 is SGHNT and CDR2 YYREEE (reference sequence). This CDR3 spans 13 amino acids. The CDR3 sequence is CASSWTSGETQYF.

This clonotype is called medium-sized based on its frequency. The chain uses TRBV11-2 and TRBJ1-2. In germline, CDR1 is SGHAT, CDR2 FQNNGV. The CDR3 extends over 15 amino acids. The CDR3 sequence: CASSLGRNTNYGYTF.

This clonotype ranks as medium-sized in terms of frequency. V gene TRBV11-2 combines with J gene TRBJ2-1. There are 15 residues in the CDR3. CDR1 and CDR2 from the germline V gene are SGHAT and FQNNGV. CDR3 residues: CASSLGFSVLYEQFF. Variable domain in full (rest from reference TRBV11-2 and TRBJ2-1): EAGVAQSPRYKIIEKRQSVAFWCNPISGHATLYWYQQILGQGPKLLIQFQNNGVVDDSQLPKDRFSAERLKGVDSTLKIQPAKLEDSAVYLCASSLGFSVLYEQFFGPGTRLTVL.

The chain has TRBV12-3 or TRBV12-4 and TRBJ2-7; checking the TCRdb D call of TRBD1 is not possible without DNA. This CDR3 spans 14 amino acids. CDR3: CASSLTGRTYEQYF.

CDR3: CSARDQGVQYF. The J gene is TRBJ2-4, the V gene TRBV20-1. Germline-derived CDR1 and CDR2 are DFQATT and SNEGSKA (reference sequence). This CDR3 spans 11 amino acids.